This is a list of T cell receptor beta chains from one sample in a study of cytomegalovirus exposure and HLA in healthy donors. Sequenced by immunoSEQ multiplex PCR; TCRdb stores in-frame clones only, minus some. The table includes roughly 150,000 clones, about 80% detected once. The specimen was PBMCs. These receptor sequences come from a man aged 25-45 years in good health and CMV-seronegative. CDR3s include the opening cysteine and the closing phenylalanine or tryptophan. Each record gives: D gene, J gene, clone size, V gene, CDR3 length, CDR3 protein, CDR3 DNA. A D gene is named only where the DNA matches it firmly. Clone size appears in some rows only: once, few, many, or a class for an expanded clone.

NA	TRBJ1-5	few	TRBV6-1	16	CASSEGGGSSNQPQHF	TGTGCCAGCAGTGAAGGGGGGGGTTCGAGCAATCAGCCCCAGCATTTT
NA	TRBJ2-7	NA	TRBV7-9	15	CASSLRLDSPYEQYF	TGTGCCAGCAGCCTGAGGTTGGACTCTCCCTACGAGCAGTACTTC
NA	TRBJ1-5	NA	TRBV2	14	CASSEQGSNQPQHF	TGTGCCAGCAGTGAACAGGGTTCCAATCAGCCCCAGCATTTT
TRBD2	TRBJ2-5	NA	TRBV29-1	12	CSVDPAGETQYF	TGCAGCGTTGACCCAGCGGGGGAGACCCAGTACTTC
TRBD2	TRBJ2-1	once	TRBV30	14	CAWSPGLADNEQFF	TGTGCCTGGAGTCCTGGACTAGCGGACAATGAGCAGTTCTTC
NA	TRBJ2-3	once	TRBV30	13	CAWSTMGTDTQYF	TGTGCCTGGAGTACAATGGGCACAGATACGCAGTATTTT
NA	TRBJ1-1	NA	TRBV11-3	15	CASSLTPGPNTEAFF	TGTGCCAGCAGCTTAACCCCAGGGCCCAACACTGAAGCTTTCTTT
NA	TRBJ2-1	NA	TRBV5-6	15	CASSLRMRDRNEQFF	TGTGCCAGCAGCTTGAGAATGCGGGATCGGAATGAGCAGTTCTTC
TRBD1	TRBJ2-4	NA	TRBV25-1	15	CASSKTGGAKNIQYF	TGTGCCAGCAGTAAAACAGGGGGAGCCAAAAACATTCAGTACTTC
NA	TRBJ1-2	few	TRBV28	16	CASSLEGAHINYGYTF	TGTGCCAGCAGTTTAGAGGGCGCCCATATTAACTATGGCTACACCTTC
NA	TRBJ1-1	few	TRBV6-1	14	CASSRPGANTEAFF	TGTGCCAGCAGTCGTCCAGGGGCGAACACTGAAGCTTTCTTT
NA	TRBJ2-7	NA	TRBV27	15	CASSFSSTRTYEQYF	TGTGCCAGCAGTTTCTCCTCGACACGGACCTACGAGCAGTACTTC
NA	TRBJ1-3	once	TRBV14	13	CASSVAAGNTIYF	TGTGCCAGCAGCGTGGCGGCAGGAAACACCATATATTTT
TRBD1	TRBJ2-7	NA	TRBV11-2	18	CASSRRQGFGRGYYEQYF	TGTGCCAGCAGCCGACGACAGGGCTTTGGACGTGGTTACTACGAGCAGTACTTC
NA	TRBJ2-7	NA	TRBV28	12	CASSPPQYEQYF	TGTGCCAGCAGCCCGCCCCAGTACGAGCAGTACTTC
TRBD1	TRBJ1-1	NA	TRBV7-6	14	CASSFPRGRTEAFF	TGTGCCAGCAGCTTCCCCAGGGGGAGGACTGAAGCTTTCTTT
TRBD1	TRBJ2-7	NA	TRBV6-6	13	CASSYDRDYEQYF	TGTGCCAGCAGTTACGACAGGGACTACGAGCAGTACTTC
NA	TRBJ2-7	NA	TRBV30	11	CAWSGYYEQYF	TGTGCCTGGAGTGGCTACTACGAGCAGTACTTC
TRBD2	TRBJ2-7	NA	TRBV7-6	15	CASSFGTSGPYEQYF	TGTGCCAGCAGCTTCGGGACTAGCGGGCCGTACGAGCAGTACTTC
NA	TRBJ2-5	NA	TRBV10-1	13	CASSGQPQETQYF	TGCGCCAGCAGTGGACAGCCTCAAGAGACCCAGTACTTC
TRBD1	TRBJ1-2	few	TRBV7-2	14	CASRQGEANYGYTF	TGTGCCAGCAGACAGGGGGAGGCTAACTATGGCTACACCTTC
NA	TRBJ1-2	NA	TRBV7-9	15	CASSLVAGSDYGYTF	TGTGCCAGCAGCTTAGTAGCGGGCAGCGACTATGGCTACACCTTC
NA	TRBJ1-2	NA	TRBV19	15	CASSIQGARTYGYTF	TGTGCCAGTAGTATCCAAGGGGCGCGTACCTATGGCTACACCTTC
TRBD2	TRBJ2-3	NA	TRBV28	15	CASSPLQREPHTQYF	TGTGCCAGCAGCCCACTGCAGCGGGAGCCGCATACGCAGTATTTT
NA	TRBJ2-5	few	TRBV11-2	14	CASSLGQATQTQYF	TGTGCCAGCAGCTTAGGGCAGGCCACCCAGACCCAGTACTTC
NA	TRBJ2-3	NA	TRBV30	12	CALAPGTDTQYF	TGTGCCCTAGCCCCAGGCACAGATACGCAGTATTTT
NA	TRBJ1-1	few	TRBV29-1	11	CSVDRQTEAFF	TGCAGCGTTGACCGACAGACTGAAGCTTTCTTT
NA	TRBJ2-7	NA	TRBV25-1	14	CASSPRRDPEEQYF	TGTGCCAGCAGTCCCCGACGGGATCCAGAAGAGCAGTACTTC
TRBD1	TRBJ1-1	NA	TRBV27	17	CASTQLGQGRVNTEAFF	TGTGCCAGCACCCAACTGGGACAGGGTAGAGTGAACACTGAAGCTTTCTTT
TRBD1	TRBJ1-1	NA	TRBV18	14	CASSPPTGRPEAFF	TGTGCCAGCTCACCACCGACAGGGAGGCCTGAAGCTTTCTTT
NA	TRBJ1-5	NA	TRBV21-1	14	CASIWDLRRQPQHF	TGTGCCAGCATCTGGGACTTACGGCGGCAGCCCCAGCATTTT
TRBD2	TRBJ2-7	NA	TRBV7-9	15	CSSSSTSGSLYEQYF	TGTTCCAGCAGCTCTACTAGCGGGAGCCTCTACGAGCAGTACTTC
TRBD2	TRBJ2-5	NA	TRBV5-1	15	CASSLGTSVLETQYF	TGCGCCAGCAGCCTCGGGACTAGCGTCCTCGAGACCCAGTACTTC
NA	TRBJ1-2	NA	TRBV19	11	CASTHSGGYTF	TGTGCCAGTACCCATAGCGGTGGCTACACCTTC
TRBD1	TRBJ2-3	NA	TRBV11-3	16	CASSKIGTGLADTQYF	TGTGCCAGCAGCAAGATCGGGACAGGGTTAGCAGATACGCAGTATTTT
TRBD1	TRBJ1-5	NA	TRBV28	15	CASSTQGANSQPQHF	TGTGCCAGCAGTACCCAGGGGGCTAATAGTCAGCCCCAGCATTTT
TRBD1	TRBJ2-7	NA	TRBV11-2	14	CASRRQGAAYEQYF	TGTGCCAGCAGGAGACAGGGGGCAGCCTACGAGCAGTACTTC
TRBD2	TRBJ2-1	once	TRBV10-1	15	CASSEGGSGNNEQFF	TGCGCCAGCAGTGAAGGGGGTAGCGGGAACAATGAGCAGTTCTTC
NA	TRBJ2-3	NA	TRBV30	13	CAWSGQPTDTQYF	TGTGCCTGGAGCGGACAGCCCACAGATACGCAGTATTTT
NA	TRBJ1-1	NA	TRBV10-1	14	CASRMDRRDTEAFF	TGCGCCAGCAGAATGGATAGGAGAGACACTGAAGCTTTCTTT
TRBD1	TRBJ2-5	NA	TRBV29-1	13	CSVERTQGETQYF	TGCAGCGTTGAAAGGACACAGGGGGAGACCCAGTACTTC
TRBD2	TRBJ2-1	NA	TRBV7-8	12	CASSLGLAEQFF	TGTGCCAGCAGCTTGGGACTAGCGGAGCAGTTCTTC
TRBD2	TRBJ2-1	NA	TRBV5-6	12	CASSLLAHEQFF	TGTGCCAGCAGCTTACTAGCGCATGAGCAGTTCTTC
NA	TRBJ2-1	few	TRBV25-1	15	CASNWRDGFHNEQFF	TGTGCCAGCAATTGGAGGGATGGCTTTCACAATGAGCAGTTCTTC
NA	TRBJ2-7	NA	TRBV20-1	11	CSASGGYEQYF	TGCAGTGCTAGCGGCGGCTACGAGCAGTACTTC
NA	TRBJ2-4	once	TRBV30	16	CAWSVGGQGHRNIQYF	TGTGCCTGGAGTGTAGGCGGTCAGGGCCATAGAAACATTCAGTACTTC
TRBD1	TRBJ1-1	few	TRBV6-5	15	CASSRGQTYVTEAFF	TGTGCCAGCAGCCGGGGACAGACCTATGTCACTGAAGCTTTCTTT
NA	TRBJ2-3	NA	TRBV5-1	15	CASSWGGLNTDTQYF	TGCGCCAGCAGCTGGGGAGGACTGAACACAGATACGCAGTATTTT
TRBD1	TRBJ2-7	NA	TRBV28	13	CASRGQGFYEQYF	TGTGCCAGCAGGGGACAGGGGTTCTACGAGCAGTACTTC
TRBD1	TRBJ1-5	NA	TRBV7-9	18	CASSPGTGEMLVPQPQHF	TGTGCCAGCAGCCCGGGGACAGGGGAAATGTTGGTTCCCCAGCCCCAGCATTTT
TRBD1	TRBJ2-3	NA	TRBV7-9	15	CASSVQGRSTDTQYF	TGTGCCAGCAGCGTACAGGGGCGCAGCACAGATACGCAGTATTTT
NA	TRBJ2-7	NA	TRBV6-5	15	CASSYSLGRNYEQYF	TGTGCCAGCAGTTACTCATTGGGGAGGAACTACGAGCAGTACTTC